Sequencing of this T cell receptor (beta chain) was carried out in a study of post-analysis software for immune sequencing data. Whole-study results and caveats: Samples sharing a preparation batch grouped tightly together when assessed by F measure. When compared against controls, multiple sclerosis patients showed significantly lower normalized Chao1 diversity. TRBV5-6, TRBV5-1 and TRBV20-1 were among five TRBV segments more frequent in patients than controls.

This clonotype has at least ten counts. Its antigen is unidentified. This CDR3 region has 15 residues. Between the trimmed V and J ends, which lost 10 bases and 5 bases, there was a span of 21 bases. Per the germline V gene, CDR1 is LNHNV and CDR2 is YYDKDF (reference sequence). Libraries were made from TCR beta cDNA, and they carried unique molecular identifiers. TCRdb processed the PCR reads anew with MiXCR; each CDR3 protein has one entry. The sample records approximately 260,000 distinct CDR3 sequences, 35% to 45% being singletons. This clonotype originated in a girl aged 10 to 17 with multiple sclerosis. Sequencing was done on a sample of blood. The genes are TRBV15 and TRBJ2-1; D perhaps matches TRBD2 (6 bases). CDR3 protein: CASEGTSWGNNEQFF. DNA of the CDR3: TGTGCCAGCGAAGGCACTAGCTGGGGAAACAATGAGCAGTTCTTC.